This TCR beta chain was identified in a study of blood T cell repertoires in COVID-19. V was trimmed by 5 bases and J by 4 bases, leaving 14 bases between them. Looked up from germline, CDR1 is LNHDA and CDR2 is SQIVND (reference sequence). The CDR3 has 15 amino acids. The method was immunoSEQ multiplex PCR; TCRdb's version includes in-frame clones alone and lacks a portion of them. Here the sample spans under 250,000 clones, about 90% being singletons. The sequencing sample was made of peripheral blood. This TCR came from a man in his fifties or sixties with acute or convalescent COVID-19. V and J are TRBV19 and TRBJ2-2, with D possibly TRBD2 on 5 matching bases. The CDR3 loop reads CASSWSSPGTGELFF. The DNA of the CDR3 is TGTGCCAGTAGTTGGTCTAGCCCCGGCACCGGGGAGCTGTTTTTT.